A single sample is the source of the 14 T cell receptor beta chains below, sequenced in a study of regulatory T cells in long-lasting Graves disease. The sample's time point: newly diagnosed GD, antithyroid drugs for less than 3 months. The TCR library was prepared using RNA isolated from PBMCs. TCR beta libraries were built with iRepertoire HTBI primers and Arm-PCR of CDR3 regions. Each CDR3 protein is one row after TCRdb ran MiXCR on the multiplex PCR reads. The table has roughly 430,000 distinct CDR3 sequences, over 15% seen once. Another study also made use of these data, one on T cells in Graves' hyperthyroidism and ophthalmopathy.

Sequencing used peripheral blood mononuclear cells (PBMCs), obtained at new diagnosis, from a patient treated with antithyroid drugs. These receptors were obtained from a woman aged 25-40 years with Graves disease.

CDR3 sequence reads: CASSEDDGQGGQPQHF. The CDR3 region has the DNA TGTGCCAGCAGTGAAGATGATGGACAGGGCGGGCAGCCCCAGCATTTT. J is TRBJ1-5 and V is TRBV6-1; 8 nucleotides agree with TRBD1. CDR3 length: 16 residues. Germline lookup yields CDR1 MNHNS and CDR2 SASEGT. J lost 7 bases, V lost 1 base, and 9 bases had no gene match.

CDR3 protein: CASRKAGPDQPQHF. The CDR3, as DNA: TGTGCCAGTAGAAAGGCAGGGCCGGATCAGCCCCAGCATTTT. The V gene is TRBV19, the J gene TRBJ1-5, with a possible D match to TRBD1 (5 bases). The length of the CDR3 is 14 residues. Trimming took off 6 bases at V and 5 bases at J, with 14 bases between the two ends. Germline CDR1 LNHDA, CDR2 SQIVND (reference sequence).

This clonotype was recorded at least ten times. This chain uses TRBV6-5 with TRBJ1-1; possible D gene TRBD1, 5 bases. The CDR3 consists of 14 residues. Germline V gene data show CDR1 as MNHEY and CDR2 as SVGAGI. Trimming removed 4 bases from V and 0 bases from J, with 9 bases in between. CDR3 loop: CASSSRTLNTEAFF. CDR3 nucleotide sequence: TGTGCCAGCAGTTCTCGGACATTGAACACTGAAGCTTTCTTT.

This clonotype was detected many times. This chain connects TRBV18 to TRBJ2-5; a weak D match, TRBD1 (5 bases). Trimming stripped 0 bases from V and 4 bases from J, with 9 bases between. The CDR3 loop spans 14 amino acids. Germline V gene sequence: CDR1 KGHSH, CDR2 LQKENI. The CDR3 spells CASSPPTGRETQYF. The CDR3 DNA reads as TGTGCCAGCTCACCACCAACAGGAAGAGAGACCCAGTACTTC. Based on the CDR3 plus reference TRBV18 and TRBJ2-5, the full variable domain is NAGVMQNPRHLVRRRGQEARLRCSPMKGHSHVYWYRQLPEEGLKFMVYLQKENIIDESGMPKERFSAEFPKEGPSILRIQQVVRGDSAAYFCASSPPTGRETQYFGPGTRLLVL.

As concerns this clonotype: This may stem from a read error, because a much larger clone lies one nucleotide away. The chain links TRBV27 to TRBJ2-6; 12 nucleotides line up with TRBD2. The CDR3 is 20 amino acids. The V and J ends lost 4 bases and 2 bases, in that order; junction bases with no gene match: 12. Germline CDR1 and CDR2: MNHEY and SMNVEV (reference sequence). The CDR3 sequence is CASSSITLTSGSPGANVLTF. DNA for the CDR3: TGTGCCAGCAGTTCCATTACCCTGACTAGCGGGAGCCCTGGGGCCAACGTCCTGACTTTC. Together with reference TRBV27 and TRBJ2-6, the CDR3 gives the full variable domain: EAQVTQNPRYLITVTGKKLTVTCSQNMNHEYMSWYRQDPGLGLRQIYYSMNVEVTDKGDVPEGYKVSRKEKRNFPLILESPSPNQTSLYFCASSSITLTSGSPGANVLTFGAGSRLTVL.

The rearrangement links TRBV27 to TRBJ1-2; TRBD1 aligns across 7 bases. Germline CDR1 is MNHEY and CDR2 is SMNVEV (reference sequence). The ends lost 6 bases at V and 4 bases at J; junction bases unmatched: 8. This CDR3 is built from 14 residues. Here the CDR3 DNA reads TGTGCCAGCAGACTAGCCAGACAGGGCTATGGCTACACCTTC. Translating it yields CASRLARQGYGYTF.

This clonotype was picked up a small number of times. The chain carries TRBV14 and TRBJ2-1; no definite D call. Looked up from germline, CDR1 is SGHDN and CDR2 is FVKESK. V was clipped by 4 bases and J by 10 bases, with 14 bases between them. This CDR3 has 13 amino acids. The CDR3 DNA sequence: TGTGCCAGCAGCCTTTTAGGACGATCCGAGCAGTTCTTC. This translates into CASSLLGRSEQFF.

Worth noting for this clonotype: A read error may explain this, as a much larger clone is one base away. The DNA for the CDR3 is TGTGCCAGCAGCCCTGGCCGGGGCAGGGCGAATCAGCCCCAGCATTTT. Protein sequence: CASSPGRGRANQPQHF. This chain joins TRBV2 and TRBJ1-5, with D tentatively TRBD1 (5 bases). This CDR3 region has 16 residues. CDR1 and CDR2 (germline): SNHLY, FYNNEI. The V gene lost 6 bases and the J gene lost 4 bases, with 19 bases spanning the gap.

This clonotype was picked up many times. The chain links TRBV6-1 to TRBJ1-5; no reliable D call. Germline V gene data show CDR1 as MNHNS and CDR2 as SASEGT. Trimming cost V 9 bases and J 0 bases, with 12 bases left between them. The CDR3 totals 14 residues. The chain's CDR3 is CASSREDSNQPQHF. Here the CDR3 DNA reads TGTGCCAGTTCCCGGGAGGATAGCAATCAGCCCCAGCATTTT.

The chain joins TRBV20-1 to TRBJ2-7; D perhaps matches TRBD1 (6 bases). Trimming took off 1 base at V and 4 bases at J, with 14 bases between the two ends. Germline CDR1 DFQATT, CDR2 SNEGSKA (reference sequence). The CDR3 is 14 residues long. The chain's CDR3 is CSARGTALRYEQYF. CDR3 DNA: TGCAGTGCTAGAGGGACAGCATTAAGATACGAGCAGTACTTC.

This clonotype was counted ten times or more. The chain joins TRBV28 to TRBJ2-7; D is ambiguous. This CDR3 contains 12 residues. Trimming stripped 10 bases from V and 2 bases from J, with 12 bases between. Germline V lookup: CDR1 MDHEN, CDR2 SYDVKM. The CDR3 is CAIQRAPYEQYF. In nucleotides, the CDR3 is TGTGCCATCCAACGGGCACCCTACGAGCAGTACTTC.

There are many counts of this clonotype. The chain joins TRBV7-2 to TRBJ1-2, with unresolved D. Trimming stripped 1 base from V and 8 bases from J, with 8 bases between. The germline gives CDR1 SGHTA, CDR2 FQGNSA. The CDR3 loop spans 12 amino acids. The CDR3 region is CASSLGYGGYTF. For the CDR3, the DNA is TGTGCCAGCAGCTTAGGATACGGCGGCTACACCTTC. Variable domain in full (rest from reference TRBV7-2 and TRBJ1-2): GAGVSQSPSNKVTEKGKDVELRCDPISGHTALYWYRQSLGQGLEFLIYFQGNSAPDKSGLPSDRFSAERTGGSVSTLTIQRTQQEDSAVYLCASSLGYGGYTFGSGTRLTVV.

Remarks on this clonotype: A much more abundant neighbour one base away suggests this may be a read error. The chain employs TRBV11-2 and TRBJ2-5, with D perhaps matching TRBD1 or TRBD2 (5 bases each). The CDR3 runs to 14 residues. Per germline, CDR1 SGHAT and CDR2 FQNNGV. The CDR3 protein is CASSERQRGEIQYF. CDR3 nucleotide sequence: TGTGCCAGCAGCGAAAGACAGCGTGGGGAGATCCAGTACTTC.

This clonotype was counted ten times or more. The J gene is TRBJ2-7, the V gene TRBV20-1; possibly TRBD1 for D (7 bases). This CDR3 spans 15 amino acids. Trimming pared 0 bases from V and 0 bases from J, leaving 12 bases between. The germline gives CDR1 DFQATT, CDR2 SNEGSKA (reference sequence). The chain's CDR3 is CSARDRRGPSYEQYF. The CDR3 nucleotides are TGCAGTGCTAGAGATCGGAGGGGGCCCTCCTACGAGCAGTACTTC.